Each of the 10 T cell receptor beta chains below was sequenced from the same sample in a study of blood T cell repertoires in COVID-19. TCRdb's copy holds only in-frame clones and misses some; the assay was immunoSEQ multiplex PCR. The table lists over 200,000 clones, about 90% of them singletons. Sample: peripheral blood. These receptor sequences come from a man younger than 45 with acute or convalescent COVID-19.

The J gene is TRBJ1-1, the V gene TRBV6-2 or TRBV6-3; the D is unclear. This CDR3 has 12 amino acids. The ends were cut back, 4 bases at V and 11 bases at J, with 14 bases in the middle. CDR1 is MNHEY and CDR2 is SVGEGT in the germline V gene. In DNA form, the CDR3 reads TGTGCCAGCAGTTCCTCGATCAACAGTGCTTTCTTT. As protein: CASSSSINSAFF.

The genes are TRBV7-9 and TRBJ2-7, with D possibly being TRBD1 (6 bases). Germline V gives CDR1 SEHNR, CDR2 FQNEAQ (reference sequence). V gave up 1 base and J gave up 2 bases, with 12 bases separating them. CDR3 length equals 15 residues. The CDR3, as DNA: TGTGCCAGCAGCTTAGGTCCGGACAGACCCTACGAGCAGTACTTC. Translation: CASSLGPDRPYEQYF. Full variable domain (outside the CDR3, taken from reference TRBV7-9 and TRBJ2-7): DTGVSQNPRHKITKRGQNVTFRCDPISEHNRLYWYRQTLGQGPEFLTYFQNEAQLEKSRLLSDRFSAERPKGSFSTLEIQRTEQGDSAMYLCASSLGPDRPYEQYFGPGTRLTVT.

The V call is TRBV5-1, the J call TRBJ2-5; possibly TRBD2 for D (6 bases). V was shortened by 3 bases and J by 0 bases, with 6 bases between the two germline ends. Germline V gives CDR1 SGHRS, CDR2 YFSETQ. The CDR3 covers 13 residues. For the CDR3, the DNA is TGCGCCAGCAGCTGGACTAACCAAGAGACCCAGTACTTC. It translates to CASSWTNQETQYF.

This clone appeared a single time. Here the CDR3 reads CASTADRATEAFF. For the CDR3, the DNA is TGTGCCAGCACCGCGGACAGGGCAACTGAAGCTTTCTTT. V and J are TRBV12-3 or TRBV12-4 and TRBJ1-1; 8 nucleotides match TRBD1. V lost 7 bases to trimming and J lost 5 bases; unmatched junction nucleotides: 6. This CDR3 has 13 residues.

This clone was observed once. This chain uses TRBV29-1 with TRBJ2-3, with 9 bases matching TRBD2. This CDR3 region has 14 residues. J gave up 4 bases and V 8 bases, and 10 bases lay outside the gene matches. Germline CDR1 reads SQVTM; CDR2 reads ANQGSEA. CDR3 loop: CSLSPAGGADTQYF. CDR3 sequence (DNA): TGCAGCCTAAGTCCAGCGGGGGGTGCAGATACGCAGTATTTT.

This clone was seen a single time. The V call is TRBV5-4, the J call TRBJ2-7, with D perhaps TRBD1 (6 bases). This CDR3 is 13 amino acids long. Trimming took off 3 bases at V and 5 bases at J, with 12 bases between the two ends. The germline V gene encodes CDR1 SGHNT and CDR2 YYREEE (reference sequence). CDR3 coding DNA: TGTGCCAGCAGCTACCAGGACAGCCACGAGCAGTACTTC. Amino acid sequence: CASSYQDSHEQYF.

This clone has only one observation. The chain uses TRBV30 and TRBJ2-2, with D perhaps TRBD1 (5 bases). CDR3 length equals 13 residues. With 2 bases removed from V and 7 bases from J, the gap between germline ends came to 11 bases. CDR1 is GTSNPN, CDR2 SVGIG, per germline (reference sequence). CDR3 bases: TGTGCCTGGAGTTTACAGGTATACGGGGAGCTGTTTTTT. Translated, it gives CAWSLQVYGELFF.

The chain uses TRBV30 and TRBJ2-5; 9 nucleotides match TRBD2. CDR1 GTSNPN and CDR2 SVGIG come from the germline V gene (reference sequence). The CDR3 has 14 amino acids. The V segment lost 2 bases and the J segment 6 bases; nucleotides outside the gene matches: 7. The CDR3: CAWSKGGGAQTQYF. CDR3 nucleotides: TGTGCCTGGAGTAAGGGCGGGGGGGCGCAGACCCAGTACTTC.

J is TRBJ1-2 and V is TRBV5-6; no reliable D call. V was clipped by 0 bases and J by 5 bases, with 5 bases between them. The CDR3 contains 12 residues. Germline CDR1 SGHDT, CDR2 YYEEEE. CDR3 DNA: TGTGCCAGCAGCTTGGCCGGGTATGGCTACACCTTC. It is translated as CASSLAGYGYTF.

The chain uses TRBV4-2 and TRBJ2-4, with TRBD2 identical over 9 bases. This CDR3 spans 16 amino acids. Germline lookup yields CDR1 LGHNA and CDR2 YNFKEQ. The junction had 8 bases not matched to a gene; V was cut back by 1 base and J by 7 bases. The CDR3 protein is CASSQVGGGGANIQYF. Written as DNA, the CDR3 is TGTGCCAGCAGCCAAGTAGGAGGCGGGGGGGCCAACATTCAGTACTTC.